This passage covers 32 T cell receptor beta chains from one sample sequenced in a study of blood T cell repertoires in COVID-19. TCRdb's table, derived via immunoSEQ multiplex PCR, lists solely in-frame clones and lacks some. The sample gives some 210,000 clones, 81% of which show up once; 8% to 9.5% is in the top ten. Specimen: PBMCs or T cells enriched from blood (not recorded which). These receptors were taken from a woman aged 45-65 years with acute COVID-19.

This sequence joins TRBV18 and TRBJ1-6; unclear D gene. The CDR3 is made up of 17 amino acids. Germline V gene lookup returns CDR1 KGHSH and CDR2 LQKENI. V was shortened by 5 bases and J by 1 base, with 15 bases between the two germline ends. In nucleotides, the CDR3 is TGTGCCAGCTCAGCCCTATCGTCGGGATCCTATAATTCACCCCTCCACTTT. Translation: CASSALSSGSYNSPLHF.

The rearrangement joins TRBV18 to TRBJ2-7; a weak D match, TRBD2 (6 bases). The CDR3 contains 14 residues. Germline V CDR1 and CDR2: KGHSH, LQKENI. V lost 2 bases and J 3 bases, leaving 11 bases between the germline ends. The chain's CDR3 is CASSPTGSGYEQYF. DNA for the CDR3: TGTGCCAGCTCACCAACCGGGAGTGGCTACGAGCAGTACTTC.

The sample holds one count of this clone. The chain recombines TRBV25-1 with TRBJ1-5; a weak D match, TRBD1 (5 bases). CDR3 size: 14 residues. Germline CDR1 and CDR2: MGHDK and SYGVNS. The V end was cut by 1 base, the J end by 5 bases, with 9 bases between. The CDR3: CASSESGYHQPQHF. Written as DNA, the CDR3 is TGTGCCAGCAGTGAATCAGGGTACCATCAGCCCCAGCATTTT.

The chain recombines TRBV9 with TRBJ2-7, with a tentative D call TRBD2 (5 bases). Trimming stripped 0 bases from V and 2 bases from J, with 12 bases between. The CDR3 extends over 15 amino acids. Per the germline V gene, CDR1 is SGDLS and CDR2 is YYNGEE. The CDR3 nucleotides are TGTGCCAGCAGCGTAGGTCCGGGGTCCCCCTACGAGCAGTACTTC. It specifies CASSVGPGSPYEQYF.

The chain joins TRBV29-1 to TRBJ1-2; D may be TRBD1 (6 bases). Germline V lookup: CDR1 SQVTM, CDR2 ANQGSEA. The V end lost 2 bases, the J end lost 6 bases, and 13 bases lay between the germline ends. The CDR3 spans 13 residues. CDR3 residues: CSVEPQGSDGYTF. The CDR3 DNA follows: TGCAGCGTTGAACCGCAGGGGAGTGATGGCTACACCTTC.

The V and J genes are TRBV6-1 and TRBJ1-2; maybe TRBD1 (5 bases). Germline assignment: CDR1 MNHNS and CDR2 SASEGT. CDR3 length equals 15 residues. V lost 1 base to trimming and J lost 4 bases, with 13 bases between them. The DNA for the CDR3 is TGTGCCAGCAGTGAAGGGATGGGGGGTTCCTATGGCTACACCTTC. Translated: CASSEGMGGSYGYTF.

V is TRBV30 and J is TRBJ1-2; TRBD1 agrees at 7 bases. V dropped 2 bases and J dropped 7; count of bases not matched to a gene: 13. Germline V CDR1 and CDR2: GTSNPN, SVGIG (reference sequence). The CDR3 covers 15 residues. The CDR3 sequence is CAWSTPDRTRGGYTF. CDR3 nucleotides: TGTGCCTGGAGTACCCCGGACAGGACTCGCGGTGGCTACACCTTC.

This clone has only one observation. The chain joins TRBV7-2 to TRBJ2-3, with 15 bases that match TRBD2. Trimming took 1 base from V and 4 from J; bases not matched to a gene: 3. This CDR3 comprises 17 residues. Germline V gene lookup returns CDR1 SGHTA and CDR2 FQGNSA. CDR3 sequence reads: CASSLVGLAGGSDTQYF. The CDR3 DNA is TGTGCCAGCAGCTTAGTAGGACTAGCGGGAGGGTCAGATACGCAGTATTTT.

The gene calls are TRBV23-1 and TRBJ2-5; unclear D gene. Being an ORF, TRBV23-1 has a function that is uncertain. V lost 8 bases and J 0 bases, leaving 22 bases between the germline ends. The CDR3 spans 17 residues. CDR3 residues: CASQTLLLRQNQETQYF. CDR3 DNA sequence: TGCGCCAGCCAAACCCTTCTGCTGAGGCAGAACCAAGAGACCCAGTACTTC.

J is TRBJ1-2 and V is TRBV18; D ambiguous. In germline, CDR1 is KGHSH, CDR2 LQKENI. V was shortened by 1 base and J by 6 bases, with 12 bases between the two germline ends. The CDR3 loop spans 14 amino acids. CDR3 coding DNA: TGTGCCAGCTCACCACAGGCAGGAGCGGATGGCTACACCTTC. Its translation is CASSPQAGADGYTF.

The genes are TRBV29-1 and TRBJ1-5, with TRBD1 as a possible D gene (6 bases). The CDR3 has 13 amino acids. The V gene's germline CDR1 is SQVTM and CDR2 ANQGSEA. The V and J ends lost 4 bases and 4 bases respectively, with 11 bases between them. The CDR3 spells CSVVTGENQPQHF. CDR3 nucleotides: TGCAGCGTTGTGACAGGCGAAAATCAGCCCCAGCATTTT.

This chain links TRBV19 with TRBJ2-7, with 9 bases lining up with TRBD1. The germline CDR1 and CDR2 sequences are LNHDA and SQIVND (reference sequence). This CDR3 has 14 residues. With 4 bases clipped from V and 6 bases from J, the junction kept 7 bases outside the gene matches. CDR3 bases: TGTGCCAGTAGTACCCAGACAGGGGGAATCGAGCAGTACTTC. Its translation: CASSTQTGGIEQYF. Full variable domain (outside the CDR3, taken from reference TRBV19 and TRBJ2-7): DGGITQSPKYLFRKEGQNVTLSCEQNLNHDAMYWYRQDPGQGLRLIYYSQIVNDFQKGDIAEGYSVSREKKESFPLTVTSAQKNPTAFYLCASSTQTGGIEQYFGPGTRLTVT.

With regard to this clone: Sequence at one end of the junction differs from germline and may be a read error. This sequence joins TRBV19 and TRBJ2-5; 8 nucleotides align to TRBD2. Per germline, CDR1 LNHDA and CDR2 SQIVND (reference sequence). The CDR3 length is 15 residues. CDR3 region: CASSGPGGTQGTQYF. CDR3 in DNA: TGTGCCAGTAGTGGTCCGGGGGGGACCCAAGGGACCCAGTACTTC.

This chain uses TRBV11-3 with TRBJ2-2, with D possibly being TRBD2 (5 bases). Trimming left V 7 bases short and J 6 bases short, with 15 bases between. CDR1 SGHNT and CDR2 YENEEA come from the germline V gene. The CDR3 runs 14 residues. CDR3 sequence (DNA): TGTGCCAGCACCACGGACTTCTACTCCGGGGAGCTGTTTTTT. Translation: CASTTDFYSGELFF. Supplemented by reference TRBV11-3 and TRBJ2-2, the full variable domain reads EAGVVQSPRYKIIEKKQPVAFWCNPISGHNTLYWYLQNLGQGPELLIRYENEEAVDDSQLPKDRFSAERLKGVDSTLKIQPAELGDSAVYLCASTTDFYSGELFFGEGSRLTVL.

DNA of the CDR3: TGTGCCAGCTCACCAGGGGCCAGTGGGACCGGGGAGCTGTTTTTT. It specifies CASSPGASGTGELFF. The chain uses TRBV18 and TRBJ2-2; D is possibly TRBD1 (5 bases). The germline gives CDR1 KGHSH, CDR2 LQKENI. Trimming removed 2 bases from V and 5 bases from J, with 12 bases in between. The CDR3 extends over 15 amino acids.

This clone was seen many times. V usage is TRBV18 and J usage is TRBJ2-1; unclear D gene. CDR1 KGHSH and CDR2 LQKENI come from the germline V gene. V dropped 4 bases and J dropped 4 bases, with 14 bases sitting between them. This CDR3 spans 15 amino acids. The CDR3 bases are TGTGCCAGCTCACTCATAACCGGGTCGTACAATGAGCAGTTCTTC. It yields the protein CASSLITGSYNEQFF.

J is TRBJ2-3 and V is TRBV11-2; 10 bases agree with TRBD2. The CDR3 loop spans 16 amino acids. With V trimmed by 3 bases and J by 4 bases, 7 bases remained unmatched. CDR1 and CDR2 from the germline V gene are SGHAT and FQNNGV. The CDR3 here is CASSFQAGGPSDTQYF. The CDR3 nucleotides read TGTGCCAGCAGCTTTCAAGCGGGAGGGCCCTCAGATACGCAGTATTTT.

This chain connects TRBV18 to TRBJ1-2, with 9 positions matching TRBD1. Germline lookup yields CDR1 KGHSH and CDR2 LQKENI. CDR3 length: 13 amino acids. With V trimmed by 6 bases and J by 6 bases, 5 bases remained unmatched. The CDR3 protein is CASSPGTGHGYTF. In DNA form, the CDR3 reads TGTGCCAGCTCGCCCGGGACAGGGCATGGCTACACCTTC.

This clone was counted a few times. V and J are TRBV10-3 and TRBJ2-1; D not resolved. This CDR3 has 12 residues. The germline V gene has CDR1 ENHRY and CDR2 SYGVKD. V was shortened by 5 bases and J by 1 base, with 3 bases between the two germline ends. CDR3 protein: CAISQSYNEQFF. The DNA of the CDR3 is TGTGCCATCAGTCAATCCTACAATGAGCAGTTCTTC.

The rearrangement links TRBV7-2 to TRBJ2-5, with TRBD2 matching 7 bases. The CDR3 is 16 amino acids. Germline values: CDR1 SGHTA, CDR2 FQGNSA. With 1 base clipped from V and 2 bases from J, the junction kept 7 bases outside the gene matches. The CDR3, as DNA: TGTGCCAGCAGCTTAGGTCTAGCGGCCTCACAAGAGACCCAGTACTTC. This codes for CASSLGLAASQETQYF.

V is TRBV28 and J is TRBJ2-7; the match to TRBD2 covers 9 bases. Germline V lookup: CDR1 MDHEN, CDR2 SYDVKM. With V trimmed by 7 bases and J by 3 bases, 7 bases remained unmatched. The CDR3 loop spans 14 amino acids. CDR3: CASKTSGTFYEQYF. CDR3 nucleotide sequence: TGTGCCAGCAAGACTAGCGGAACCTTCTACGAGCAGTACTTC.

This clone was recorded only once. The chain links TRBV19 to TRBJ1-2; 11 bases align to TRBD1. CDR3 length: 14 residues. V lost 5 bases to trimming and J lost 5 bases; unmatched junction nucleotides: 4. Germline assignment: CDR1 LNHDA and CDR2 SQIVND (reference sequence). The CDR3, as DNA: TGTGCCAGTAGTGACGGACAGGGGGCGTATGGCTACACCTTC. Its translation is CASSDGQGAYGYTF.

The chain is built from TRBV27 and TRBJ2-5, with D possibly TRBD2 on 5 matching bases. V lost 3 bases, J lost 9 bases, and 14 bases lay in between. This CDR3 contains 13 residues. Germline V gene sequence: CDR1 MNHEY, CDR2 SMNVEV (reference sequence). CDR3: CASSFTPPAAQYF. The CDR3 DNA reads TGTGCCAGCAGTTTTACCCCTCCAGCGGCCCAGTACTTC.

The J gene is TRBJ2-2, the V gene TRBV15; D perhaps matches TRBD1 (6 bases). V gave up 3 bases and J gave up 5 bases, with 13 bases separating them. Germline-derived CDR1 and CDR2 are LNHNV and YYDKDF (reference sequence). The CDR3 covers 15 residues. The CDR3 protein is CATSRAGVWTGELFF. The CDR3, as DNA: TGTGCCACCAGCAGGGCAGGGGTCTGGACCGGGGAGCTGTTTTTT. Together with reference TRBV15 and TRBJ2-2, the CDR3 gives the full variable domain: DAMVIQNPRYQVTQFGKPVTLSCSQTLNHNVMYWYQQKSSQAPKLLFHYYDKDFNNEADTPDNFQSRRPNTSFCFLDIRSPGLGDTAMYLCATSRAGVWTGELFFGEGSRLTVL.

As regards this clone: At the DNA level, this CDR3 is encoded by other sequences in the same sample as well. The chain is built from TRBV30 and TRBJ1-2, with D unresolved. V lost 0 bases, J lost 4 bases, and 9 bases lay in between. This CDR3 region has 13 residues. Germline CDR1 GTSNPN, CDR2 SVGIG (reference sequence). This CDR3 reads CAWSVKAGYGYTF. CDR3 coding DNA: TGTGCCTGGAGTGTAAAGGCAGGCTATGGCTACACCTTC. The full variable domain, completed using reference TRBV30 and TRBJ1-2, is SQTIHQWPATLVQPVGSPLSLECTVEGTSNPNLYWYRQAAGRGLQLLFYSVGIGQISSEVPQNLSASRPQDRQFILSSKKLLLSDSGFYLCAWSVKAGYGYTFGSGTRLTVV.

The chain links TRBV30 to TRBJ1-6, with D perhaps matching TRBD1 (5 bases). This CDR3 spans 15 amino acids. The germline V gene encodes CDR1 GTSNPN and CDR2 SVGIG (reference sequence). Trimming left V 3 bases short and J 0 bases short, with 9 bases between. CDR3 DNA: TGTGCCTGGAGCTCCACAGGCTCCTATAATTCACCCCTCCACTTT. It translates to CAWSSTGSYNSPLHF.

The genes are TRBV6-1 and TRBJ1-2; D is perhaps TRBD1 (5 bases). Germline V gene sequence: CDR1 MNHNS, CDR2 SASEGT. V dropped 1 base and J dropped 7 bases, with 19 bases sitting between them. The CDR3 is made up of 16 amino acids. The CDR3 loop reads CASSEDLRAAWGGYTF. The CDR3 DNA is TGTGCCAGCAGTGAAGACCTCAGGGCTGCGTGGGGTGGCTACACCTTC.

The J gene is TRBJ1-2, the V gene TRBV5-4; D possibly corresponds to TRBD1 (6 bases). From germline, CDR1 is SGHNT and CDR2 YYREEE (reference sequence). This CDR3 contains 14 residues. V gave up 4 bases and J gave up 2 bases, with 12 bases separating them. The CDR3 sequence: CASSPGGQNYGYTF. The CDR3 DNA is TGTGCCAGCAGCCCCGGGGGGCAGAACTATGGCTACACCTTC.

The chain employs TRBV7-3 and TRBJ2-1; 8 bases are a match to TRBD1. Germline lookup yields CDR1 SGHTA and CDR2 FQGTGA. V lost 5 bases to trimming and J lost 6 bases; unmatched junction nucleotides: 12. The CDR3 runs 16 residues. The CDR3 nucleotides are TGTGCCAGCAGCCCGAGGACAGGGACCCCGGGCAATGAGCAGTTCTTC. Amino acids: CASSPRTGTPGNEQFF.

The chain employs TRBV28 and TRBJ1-5; a possible D gene is TRBD1 (6 bases). V lost 3 bases to trimming and J lost 7 bases, with 13 bases between them. There are 14 residues in the CDR3. In germline, CDR1 is MDHEN, CDR2 SYDVKM. The CDR3 here is CASSLVGAGQPQHF. The CDR3 nucleotides read TGTGCCAGCAGTTTGGTGGGGGCAGGGCAGCCCCAGCATTTT.

The chain joins TRBV3-1 (or the pseudogene TRBV3-2) to TRBJ2-2; TRBD1 might be the D (6 bases). Deletions cut 4 bases from V and 4 bases from J, with 16 bases between. The CDR3 spans 16 residues. From germline, CDR1 is LGHDT and CDR2 YNNKEL (reference sequence). The CDR3 DNA sequence: TGTGCCAGCAGCCCCCAACGGACAGCCTGCACCGGGGAGCTGTTTTTT. This encodes CASSPQRTACTGELFF.

The chain recombines TRBV6-5 with TRBJ1-6; 9 bases map to TRBD1. There are 15 residues in the CDR3. The germline CDR1 and CDR2 sequences are MNHEY and SVGAGI. The V gene end was trimmed by 7 bases and the J gene end by 6 bases; junction bases not matched to a gene: 7. For the CDR3, the DNA is TGTGCCAGCACTCACCGGGACAGGGCTAATTCACCCCTCCACTTT. As protein: CASTHRDRANSPLHF.